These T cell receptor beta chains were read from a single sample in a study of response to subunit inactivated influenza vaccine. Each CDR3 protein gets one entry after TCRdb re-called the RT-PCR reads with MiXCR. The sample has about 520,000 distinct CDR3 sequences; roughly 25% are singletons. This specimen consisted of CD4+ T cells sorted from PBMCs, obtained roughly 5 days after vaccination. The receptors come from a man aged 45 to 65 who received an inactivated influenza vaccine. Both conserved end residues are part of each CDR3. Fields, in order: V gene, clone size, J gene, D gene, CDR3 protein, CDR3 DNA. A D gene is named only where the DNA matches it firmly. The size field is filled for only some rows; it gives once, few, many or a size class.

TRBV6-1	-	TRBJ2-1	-	CASSDFEQTYNEQFF	TGTGCCAGCAGTGATTTCGAACAGACCTACAATGAGCAGTTCTTC
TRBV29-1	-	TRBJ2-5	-	CSATGPTGHQETQYF	TGCAGCGCGACGGGTCCGACAGGCCACCAAGAGACCCAGTACTTC
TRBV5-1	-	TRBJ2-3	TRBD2	CASSPPAGGRDTQYF	TGCGCCAGCAGCCCCCCAGCGGGGGGCCGAGATACGCAGTATTTT
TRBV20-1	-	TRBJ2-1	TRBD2	CSAASGPVIGNEQFF	TGCAGTGCGGCTAGCGGACCCGTCATCGGGAATGAGCAGTTCTTC
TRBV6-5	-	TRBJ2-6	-	CASSYSPGGANVLTF	TGTGCCAGCAGTTACTCCCCGGGAGGGGCCAACGTCCTGACTTTC
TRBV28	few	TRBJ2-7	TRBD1	CASSLRRGQTYEQYF	TGTGCCAGCAGTTTACGCAGGGGGCAAACCTACGAGCAGTACTTC
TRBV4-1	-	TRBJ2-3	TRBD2	CASSQDVERGGRTDTQYF	TGCGCCAGCAGCCAAGATGTAGAACGCGGGGGACGCACAGATACGCAGTATTTT
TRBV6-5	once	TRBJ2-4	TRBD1	CASSYGDRQLFGAKNIQYF	TGTGCCAGCAGTTACGGGGACAGGCAACTTTTCGGAGCCAAAAACATTCAGTACTTC
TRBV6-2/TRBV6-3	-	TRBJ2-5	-	CASSYRGWTSSPAGETQYF	TGTGCCAGCAGTTACAGGGGGTGGACTAGTAGTCCGGCGGGAGAGACCCAGTACTTC
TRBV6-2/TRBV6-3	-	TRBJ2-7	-	CASSFGISYEQYF	TGTGCCAGCAGCTTCGGGATCTCCTACGAGCAGTACTTC
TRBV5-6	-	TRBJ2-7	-	CASSLWSYEQYF	TGTGCCAGCAGCTTGTGGAGCTACGAGCAGTACTTC
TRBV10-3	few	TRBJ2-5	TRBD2	CAISVKRGLGLEETQYF	TGTGCCATCAGTGTCAAGAGGGGACTAGGATTGGAAGAGACCCAGTACTTC
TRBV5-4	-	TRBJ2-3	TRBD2	CASSLGSGRAEDTQYF	TGTGCCAGCAGCTTGGGTAGCGGGAGGGCCGAAGATACGCAGTATTTT
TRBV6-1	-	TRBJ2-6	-	CASSESSVAAGANVLTF	TGTGCCAGCAGTGAATCATCCGTGGCAGCTGGGGCCAACGTCCTGACTTTC
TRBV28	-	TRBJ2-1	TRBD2	CASLSGRSSYNEQFF	TGTGCCAGCTTAAGCGGGAGATCCTCCTACAATGAGCAGTTCTTC
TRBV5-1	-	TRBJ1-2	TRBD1	CASSLGTGNGYTF	TGCGCCAGCAGCTTGGGGACAGGAAATGGCTACACCTTC
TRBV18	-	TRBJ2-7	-	CASSPEESRYEQYF	TGTGCCAGCTCACCGGAGGAGTCCCGCTACGAGCAGTACTTC
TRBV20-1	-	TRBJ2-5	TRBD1	CSAGQGGETQYF	TGCAGTGCCGGACAGGGCGGAGAGACCCAGTACTTC
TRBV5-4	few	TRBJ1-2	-	CASSLRGRDYGYTF	TGTGCCAGCAGCTTGCGGGGGCGAGACTATGGCTACACCTTC
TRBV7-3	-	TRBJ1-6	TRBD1	CASSQRQGPNSPLHF	TGTGCCAGCAGCCAAAGACAGGGCCCTAATTCACCCCTCCACTTT
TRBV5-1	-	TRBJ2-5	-	CASSLLSGPAETQYF	TGCGCCAGCAGCTTGTTGAGCGGACCTGCTGAGACCCAGTACTTC
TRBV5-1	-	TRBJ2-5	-	CASSLTTGLLETQYF	TGCGCCAGCAGTTTAACTACAGGGCTGCTGGAGACCCAGTACTTC
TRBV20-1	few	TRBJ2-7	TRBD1	CSARRGQAYEQYF	TGCAGTGCCAGACGCGGACAGGCTTACGAGCAGTACTTC